The T cell receptor (beta chain) described here comes from a study of Graves' ophthalmopathy and Graves' hyperthyroidism. This clonotype was found many times. As the template, RNA transcripts were used to amplify TCR beta CDR3 regions. Second-round multiplex PCR came after a first-round RT-PCR that employed HTBI primers. TCRdb reprocessed the multiplex PCR reads with MiXCR, giving one entry per CDR3 protein. Among about 400,000 distinct CDR3 sequences listed, about 18% were seen once. The germline V gene encodes CDR1 SNHLY and CDR2 FYNNEI. There are 13 residues in the CDR3. The ends were cut back, 8 bases at V and 2 bases at J, with 12 bases in the middle.

The source is a woman younger than 30 with Graves' ophthalmopathy. The sample comprised peripheral blood. The V and J genes are TRBV2 and TRBJ2-5; D is undetermined. For the CDR3, the DNA is TGTGCCAGCCCTCGGACCGCTCAAGAGACCCAGTACTTC. The encoded protein is CASPRTAQETQYF.